A selection of T cell receptor beta chains follows, all from one sample in a study of CD8 T cells in ankylosing spondylitis. One entry per CDR3 protein results from TCRdb running MiXCR on the 5' RACE reads. This table holds 300,000 to 400,000 distinct CDR3 sequences, 20% to 25% found once. Sample: blood, either unsorted or a sorted T cell fraction (not recorded which). The receptor set was obtained from a male donor with ankylosing spondylitis or in good health (not recorded which). The CDR3 runs from the conserved cysteine through the conserved F or W. The D gene is left open where the match is weak. A clone size is listed for some rows: how often the clone was seen (once, few, many), or a class if it is expanded.

.	13	TRBV2	TRBJ2-1	.	CASRGVPGYEQFF	TGTGCCAGCAGGGGGGTCCCCGGCTATGAGCAGTTCTTC
.	14	TRBV27	TRBJ1-1	.	CASSPAPGGTEAFF	TGTGCCAGCAGTCCAGCGCCCGGGGGCACTGAAGCTTTCTTT
.	14	TRBV5-1	TRBJ2-5	.	CASSSPTNEETQYF	TGCGCCAGCAGCTCCCCAACCAATGAAGAGACCCAGTACTTC
few	14	TRBV9	TRBJ1-2	TRBD1	CASSEGQGLSGYTF	TGTGCCAGCAGCGAGGGACAGGGCCTCAGCGGCTACACCTTC
few	14	TRBV29-1	TRBJ2-5	.	CSVVIPDRQETQYF	TGCAGCGTTGTCATCCCCGACAGGCAAGAGACCCAGTACTTC
many	14	TRBV12-3/TRBV12-4	TRBJ2-5	.	CASSLGGAGETQYF	TGTGCCAGCAGTTTAGGAGGGGCTGGGGAGACCCAGTACTTC
many	16	TRBV6-1	TRBJ1-3	.	CASSASGVGSGNTIYF	TGTGCCAGCAGTGCCTCAGGCGTTGGGTCTGGAAACACCATATATTTT
few	18	TRBV11-1	TRBJ2-7	TRBD1	CASNPPGQGHISAWEQYF	TGTGCCAGCAACCCCCCGGGACAGGGGCATATCTCGGCCTGGGAGCAGTACTTC
few	14	TRBV5-8	TRBJ2-7	.	CASSLRDNSYEQYF	TGTGCCAGCAGCTTGCGGGACAACTCCTACGAGCAGTACTTC
.	17	TRBV19	TRBJ2-1	TRBD2	CASSISSGGHNDNEQFF	TGTGCCAGTAGTATATCTAGCGGGGGCCATAATGACAATGAGCAGTTCTTC
.	12	TRBV12-3/TRBV12-4	TRBJ2-3	.	CASSFRGVTQYF	TGTGCCAGCAGTTTTCGGGGAGTTACGCAGTATTTT
many	14	TRBV7-8	TRBJ1-5	.	CASSPRQAVGPQHF	TGTGCCAGCAGCCCGCGACAGGCGGTAGGACCCCAGCATTTT
few	15	TRBV20-1	TRBJ2-5	.	CSARDFSSVPETQYF	TGCAGTGCTAGGGATTTTAGTAGTGTTCCAGAGACCCAGTACTTC
.	14	TRBV4-1	TRBJ1-3	.	CASSQGVSGNTIYF	TGCGCCAGCAGCCAAGGGGTATCTGGAAACACCATATATTTT
.	17	TRBV19	TRBJ2-1	.	CASSILAGANSYNEQFF	TGTGCCAGTAGTATTCTGGCGGGGGCCAACTCCTACAATGAGCAGTTCTTC
many	13	TRBV20-1	TRBJ2-5	TRBD1	CSAIAGGLETQYF	TGCAGTGCTATCGCAGGGGGATTGGAGACCCAGTACTTC
.	13	TRBV7-9	TRBJ2-5	.	CASADRSQETQYF	TGTGCCAGCGCAGACAGGTCCCAAGAGACCCAGTACTTC
.	17	TRBV10-3	TRBJ2-5	TRBD2	CAISESGLANSQETQYF	TGTGCCATCAGTGAGTCGGGACTAGCGAACTCACAAGAGACCCAGTACTTC
few	15	TRBV20-1	TRBJ2-1	.	CSARTKPSSYNEQFF	TGCAGTGCCAGAACTAAGCCGAGCTCCTACAATGAGCAGTTCTTC
.	13	TRBV7-9	TRBJ2-5	.	CASSSTADETQYF	TGTGCCAGCAGCTCCACAGCCGATGAGACCCAGTACTTC
.	16	TRBV6-1	TRBJ2-1	TRBD1	CASSEDRGAGGNEQFF	TGTGCCAGCAGTGAAGACAGGGGGGCCGGGGGCAATGAGCAGTTCTTC
few	17	TRBV24-1	TRBJ2-1	.	CATSDPYRQGSWDEQFF	TGTGCCACCAGTGATCCGTATCGGCAGGGGAGTTGGGATGAGCAGTTCTTC
.	16	TRBV27	TRBJ2-3	TRBD2	CASRQGLAAPTDTQYF	TGTGCCAGCAGACAAGGACTAGCGGCTCCCACAGATACGCAGTATTTT
few	14	TRBV4-1	TRBJ1-5	.	CASSYETRGYPQHF	TGCGCCAGCAGCTATGAGACGCGAGGATATCCCCAGCATTTT
.	17	TRBV7-9	TRBJ1-4	TRBD1	CASSIGPLGQDNEKLFF	TGTGCCAGCAGCATCGGCCCCCTTGGACAGGATAATGAAAAACTGTTTTTT
.	14	TRBV4-1	TRBJ2-7	.	CASSQEIGSYEQYF	TGCGCCAGCAGCCAAGAGATCGGGTCCTACGAGCAGTACTTC
few	14	TRBV5-1	TRBJ1-6	TRBD1	CASSWGQGASPLHF	TGCGCCAGCAGCTGGGGACAGGGGGCTTCACCCCTCCACTTT
many	14	TRBV6-1	TRBJ2-1	.	CASSERLDVNEQFF	TGTGCCAGCAGTGAACGACTAGATGTGAATGAGCAGTTCTTC
.	15	TRBV12-3/TRBV12-4	TRBJ2-1	TRBD1	CASSTTPGQDNEQFF	TGTGCCAGCAGTACCACCCCCGGACAGGACAATGAGCAGTTCTTC
.	13	TRBV12-3/TRBV12-4	TRBJ2-7	.	CASTSVGAPEQYF	TGTGCCAGCACCTCGGTAGGCGCCCCGGAGCAGTACTTC
.	13	TRBV24-1	TRBJ2-7	.	CATSGDGSYEQYF	TGTGCCACCAGTGGGGATGGGTCCTACGAGCAGTACTTC
.	14	TRBV29-1	TRBJ1-2	.	CSVYPHQANYGYTF	TGCAGCGTTTACCCCCACCAAGCTAACTATGGCTACACCTTC
.	15	TRBV4-1	TRBJ2-7	TRBD1	CASSQNDRATYEQYF	TGCGCCAGCAGCCAAAACGACAGGGCCACTTACGAGCAGTACTTC
.	15	TRBV6-5	TRBJ2-1	.	CASSLTESSYNEQFF	TGTGCCAGCAGTTTGACAGAGAGCTCCTACAATGAGCAGTTCTTC
.	14	TRBV15	TRBJ2-3	TRBD1	CATSRDNDRGTQYF	TGTGCCACCAGCAGAGATAACGACAGGGGAACGCAGTATTTT
once	16	TRBV2	TRBJ2-7	TRBD1	CASSGGDWDRAHEQYF	TGTGCCAGCAGTGGGGGAGATTGGGACAGGGCCCACGAGCAGTACTTC